The clone carrying this TCR beta chain has just a few counts. TCRdb itself ran the 5' RACE reads through MiXCR, one entry per CDR3 protein. This sample has 170,000 or so distinct CDR3 sequences, with around 21% found just once. The data were obtained in a study of T-cell memory formation after mild COVID-19. There are 15 residues in the CDR3. V is TRBV21-1 and J is TRBJ2-1; the table's TRBD1 call for D was not verified on the DNA. TRBV21-1 is listed as a pseudogene. Sequencing was done on a sample of PBMCs or a T cell subset sorted from them (not recorded which). The sequence was obtained from an adult woman who had mild COVID-19 (a few samples of this study predate the infection). Cell type and time point are not known. For the CDR3, the DNA is TGTGCCAGCAGTCAAGTCCCGGGAGGGTTGAATGAGCAGTTCTTC. Protein sequence: CASSQVPGGLNEQFF.